The 10 T cell receptor beta chains below all came from one sample that was sequenced in a study of control samples from healthy donors and cancer patients. Repertoires were generated with immunoSEQ multiplex PCR, while TCRdb's copy carries only in-frame clones and drops some. The data contain 350,000 to 450,000 clones, roughly 90% of them singletons. Sample: PBMCs. Receptors originate from a man aged 35-49 years with head and neck cancer.

The chain is built from TRBV20-1 and TRBJ2-2, with D perhaps matching TRBD1 or TRBD2 (6 bases each). Trimming removed 3 bases from V and 6 bases from J, with 17 bases in between. The length of the CDR3 is 15 residues. Germline CDR1 is DFQATT and CDR2 is SNEGSKA (reference sequence). The CDR3 loop reads CSASGGLYPAGELFF. The DNA of the CDR3 is TGCAGTGCTAGTGGGGGGCTCTATCCGGCCGGGGAGCTGTTTTTT.

This clone appeared a few times. This rearrangement joins TRBV7-8 to TRBJ1-5, with 7 bases matching TRBD1. The junction had 4 bases not matched to a gene; V was cut back by 4 bases and J by 4 bases. CDR1 is SGHVS, CDR2 FQNEAQ, per germline. The CDR3 is 14 amino acids. The CDR3 spells CASSSRQGNQPQHF. The CDR3 DNA follows: TGTGCCAGCAGCTCCAGACAGGGTAATCAGCCCCAGCATTTT.

This clone was detected only once. This sequence joins TRBV25-1 and TRBJ1-4, with unresolved D. Trimming cost V 1 base and J 8 bases, with 11 bases left between them. Germline V lookup: CDR1 MGHDK, CDR2 SYGVNS. This CDR3 contains 14 residues. The CDR3 loop is CASSEFGIWEKLFF. CDR3 in DNA: TGTGCCAGCAGTGAATTCGGGATTTGGGAAAAACTGTTTTTT.

The sample holds a few counts of this clone. The chain joins TRBV5-5 to TRBJ2-1; D is unclear. The V gene lost 4 bases and the J gene lost 2 bases, with 22 bases spanning the gap. Germline-derived CDR1 and CDR2 are SGHKS and YYEKEE (reference sequence). This CDR3 spans 18 amino acids. This chain's CDR3 is CASSRAPEEGHTYNEQFF. The CDR3 nucleotides read TGTGCCAGCAGCCGGGCCCCAGAGGAAGGCCATACCTACAATGAGCAGTTCTTC. The whole variable domain, filled in from reference TRBV5-5 and TRBJ2-1, reads DAGVTQSPTHLIKTRGQQVTLRCSPISGHKSVSWYQQVLGQGPQFIFQYYEKEERGRGNFPDRFSARQFPNYSSELNVNALLLGDSALYLCASSRAPEEGHTYNEQFFGPGTRLTVL.

The chain recombines TRBV15 with TRBJ1-5; D is unresolved. Germline V gene data show CDR1 as LNHNV and CDR2 as YYDKDF (reference sequence). The CDR3 is made up of 14 amino acids. Trimming took 4 bases from V and 3 from J, leaving 10 bases between them. The CDR3 sequence is CATSTERANQPQHF. The CDR3 nucleotides read TGTGCCACCAGCACGGAGAGGGCCAATCAGCCCCAGCATTTT.

J is TRBJ2-5 and V is TRBV11-2, with D hard to call. Germline values: CDR1 SGHAT, CDR2 FQNNGV. This CDR3 has 12 residues. V was cut by 1 base and J by 4 bases, with 4 bases left in between. The CDR3 here is CASSLVRETQYF. CDR3 sequence (DNA): TGTGCCAGCAGCTTAGTAAGAGAGACCCAGTACTTC. Together with reference TRBV11-2 and TRBJ2-5, the CDR3 gives the full variable domain: EAGVAQSPRYKIIEKRQSVAFWCNPISGHATLYWYQQILGQGPKLLIQFQNNGVVDDSQLPKDRFSAERLKGVDSTLKIQPAKLEDSAVYLCASSLVRETQYFGPGTRLLVL.

This clone was recorded only once. The chain has TRBV18 and TRBJ2-1, with 10 bases identical to TRBD2. The CDR3 runs to 14 residues. Germline V CDR1 and CDR2: KGHSH, LQKENI. The V gene end was trimmed by 5 bases and the J gene end by 9 bases; junction bases not matched to a gene: 7. In DNA, the CDR3 is TGTGCCAGCTCATCTCTAGCGGGAGTGACTGAGCAGTTCTTC. It yields the protein CASSSLAGVTEQFF.

The chain joins TRBV7-3 to TRBJ1-5, with D possibly matching TRBD1 (5 bases). This CDR3 is 16 amino acids long. V was trimmed by 5 bases and J by 1 base, leaving 15 bases between them. CDR1 and CDR2 from the germline V gene are SGHTA and FQGTGA. CDR3 sequence: CASSLLKEGSNQPQHF. DNA for the CDR3: TGTGCCAGCAGCCTCTTGAAGGAGGGGAGCAATCAGCCCCAGCATTTT. Supplemented by reference TRBV7-3 and TRBJ1-5, the full variable domain reads GAGVSQTPSNKVTEKGKYVELRCDPISGHTALYWYRQSLGQGPEFLIYFQGTGAADDSGLPNDRFFAVRPEGSVSTLKIQRTERGDSAVYLCASSLLKEGSNQPQHFGDGTRLSIL.

V and J are TRBV28 and TRBJ1-5, with a tentative D call TRBD1 (5 bases). Germline V gene data show CDR1 as MDHEN and CDR2 as SYDVKM. The V end lost 5 bases, the J end lost 3 bases, and 8 bases lay between the germline ends. This CDR3 contains 13 residues. The CDR3 DNA is TGTGCCAGCAGTGACAGTTACAATCAGCCCCAGCATTTT. It codes for CASSDSYNQPQHF.

V and J are TRBV29-1 and TRBJ1-1, with D uncertain. This CDR3 has 16 amino acids. V lost 0 bases, J lost 4 bases, and 18 bases lay in between. CDR1 and CDR2 (germline): SQVTM, ANQGSEA. Written as DNA, the CDR3 is TGCAGCGTTGAAGATCCGGGATCTCGGTATGGCACTGAAGCTTTCTTT. Translating gives CSVEDPGSRYGTEAFF.